This entry concerns a single T cell receptor (beta chain). There is no known antigen for this receptor. No per-base quality is available; no much larger clone lies one base away. The CDR3 numbers 15 residues from cysteine through phenylalanine. Kept here is only the CDR3 DNA, which spans 45 bases and is read in frame from base 1. Reading the germline V gene gives CDR1 SNHLY and CDR2 FYNNEI. V loses 6 bases, J loses 2 bases, and the germline ends lie 16 bases apart. The CDR3 regions of human TCRbeta chains were subjected to immunosequencing. Per the source publication's procedure: TCRs in the repertoires were compared against a reference library of SARS-CoV-2-specific TCRs that had been generated with the MIRA antigen-specificity platform. Breadth meant the fraction of unique TCRs that were SARS-CoV-2-associated, whereas depth meant the fraction of total T cells that were SARS-CoV-2-associated. Using the MIRA data, each spike-specific TCR was assigned both to the spike region to which the TCR was reactive and to a CD4 or CD8 class. Log10-transformed breadth and depth values were compared by one-way ANOVA with Sidak's multiple comparisons tests. TCRdb holds this immuneACCESS table with in-frame rearrangements only. Some clones are missing; in checked studies, unresolved V genes explain under half, and the rest has no known cause. The V and J calls and the clone size are those of that table, but D and trimming were determined from the DNA. This sample is represented by over 130,000 clones; 92% of them were singletons. 2.5% to 3.5% of the sample is held by the ten biggest clonotypes.

These data are taken from a study of T cell responses to AZD1222 COVID-19 vaccine (TCRdb year 2021). In the study overall: TCR sequencing covered more than 230 trial participants: about 210 given two doses of AZD1222 and 26 given two doses of MenACWY control vaccine. Trial participants were enrolled into age subgroups of 18-55, 56-69 and 70-plus years, which contained approximately 150, 30 and 60 TCR-sequenced participants, respectively.

On the study overall, not on this receptor specifically: Reportedly, close to half of the unique spike-specific TCRs recognized epitopes lying outside the regions that are mutated in the B.1.351 and B.1.1.7 variants. No day 14 peak-response samples were available, so repertoires were characterized only after the peak T cell response. After two AZD1222 doses, both the breadth and the depth of spike-specific TCRs were significantly higher than at day 0 and than in MenACWY recipients. The whole spike protein was spanned by vaccine-associated CD4 TCRs, and dominant responses were seen in regions 160-218 and 743-854. Most participants were white British and females outnumbered males, and the authors suggested that clonal diversity may have been underestimated. In the small 56-69-year group, the increase in depth fell short of significance, most likely because of low power. Conclusions about previously exposed vaccinees are limited, since just five or six AZD1222 recipients were seropositive for SARS-CoV-2 at baseline.

The label giving this sample's time point can be read as: about 28 days (+/-7) after the second vaccine dose. AZD1222 recipients with second doses at about 4 weeks or about 12 weeks were pooled, because spike-specific TCR depth and breadth did not differ between schedules. The vaccinee samples were drawn from two UK trials, COV001 and COV002, one of which was a single-blind randomized controlled phase 2/3 trial testing AZD1222 (ChAdOx1 nCoV-19) in healthy adults. For TCRbeta chain sequencing, PBMC samples from trial participants were taken at day 0 and at day 28 after the second dose. The sample in question was peripheral blood, obtained 28 days after the second AZD1222 dose. The rearrangement combines TRBV2 with TRBJ1-1; perhaps TRBD1 is the D gene, with 6 bases matching. The source is an adult who received the AZD1222 COVID-19 vaccine. The base sequence is TGTGCCAGCAGATGGGAGGGGGACGCCAACACTGAAGCTTTCTTT. The translation is CASRWEGDANTEAFF.